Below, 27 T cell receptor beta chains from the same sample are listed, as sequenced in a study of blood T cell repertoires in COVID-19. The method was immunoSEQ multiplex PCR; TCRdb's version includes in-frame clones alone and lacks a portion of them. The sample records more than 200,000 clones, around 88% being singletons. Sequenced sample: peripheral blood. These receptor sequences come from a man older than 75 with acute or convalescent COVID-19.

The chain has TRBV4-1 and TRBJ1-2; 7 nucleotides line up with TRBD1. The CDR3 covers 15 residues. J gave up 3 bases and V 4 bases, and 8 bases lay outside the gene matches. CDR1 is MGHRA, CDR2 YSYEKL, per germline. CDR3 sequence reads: CASSPLGQRDYGYTF. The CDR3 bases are TGCGCCAGCAGCCCCTTGGGACAGAGGGACTATGGCTACACCTTC.

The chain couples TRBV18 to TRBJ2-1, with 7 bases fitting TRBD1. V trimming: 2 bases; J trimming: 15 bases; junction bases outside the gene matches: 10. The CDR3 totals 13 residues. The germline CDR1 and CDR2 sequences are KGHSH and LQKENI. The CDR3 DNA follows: TGTGCCAGCTCACCAGACCCTGACAGGGAAGCGTTCTTC. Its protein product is CASSPDPDREAFF. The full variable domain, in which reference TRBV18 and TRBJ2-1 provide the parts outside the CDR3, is NAGVMQNPRHLVRRRGQEARLRCSPMKGHSHVYWYRQLPEEGLKFMVYLQKENIIDESGMPKERFSAEFPKEGPSILRIQQVVRGDSAAYFCASSPDPDREAFFGPGTRLTVL.

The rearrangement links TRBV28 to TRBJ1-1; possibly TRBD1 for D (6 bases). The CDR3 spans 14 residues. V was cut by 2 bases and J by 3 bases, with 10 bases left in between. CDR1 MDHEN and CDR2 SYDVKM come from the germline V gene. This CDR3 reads CASSLRQGYTEAFF. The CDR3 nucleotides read TGTGCCAGCAGTTTACGGCAGGGGTACACTGAAGCTTTCTTT.

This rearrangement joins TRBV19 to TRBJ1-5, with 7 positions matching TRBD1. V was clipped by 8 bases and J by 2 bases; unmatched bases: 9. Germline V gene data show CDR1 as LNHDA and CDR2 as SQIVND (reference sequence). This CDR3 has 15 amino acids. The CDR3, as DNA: TGTGCCAGTTTGTCTGAAGGGACAGGCAATCAGCCCCAGCATTTT. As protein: CASLSEGTGNQPQHF.

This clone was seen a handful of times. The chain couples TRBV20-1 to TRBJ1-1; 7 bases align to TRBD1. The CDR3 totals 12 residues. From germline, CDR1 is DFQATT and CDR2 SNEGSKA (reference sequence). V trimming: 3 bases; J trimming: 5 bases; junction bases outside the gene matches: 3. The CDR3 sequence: CSASPRGTEAFF. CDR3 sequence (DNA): TGCAGTGCTAGTCCCAGGGGGACTGAAGCTTTCTTT.

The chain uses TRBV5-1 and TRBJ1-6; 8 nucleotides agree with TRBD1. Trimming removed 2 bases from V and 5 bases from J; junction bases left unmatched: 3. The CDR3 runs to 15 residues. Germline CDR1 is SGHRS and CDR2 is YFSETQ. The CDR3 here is CASSFGDRNNSPLHF. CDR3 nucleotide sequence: TGCGCCAGCAGCTTTGGGGACAGGAATAATTCACCCCTCCACTTT.

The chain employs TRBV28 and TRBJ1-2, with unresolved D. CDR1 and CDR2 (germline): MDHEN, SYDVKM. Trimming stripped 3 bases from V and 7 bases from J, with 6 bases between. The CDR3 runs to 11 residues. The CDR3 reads CASSFQVGYTF. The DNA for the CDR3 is TGTGCCAGCAGTTTTCAGGTTGGCTACACCTTC.

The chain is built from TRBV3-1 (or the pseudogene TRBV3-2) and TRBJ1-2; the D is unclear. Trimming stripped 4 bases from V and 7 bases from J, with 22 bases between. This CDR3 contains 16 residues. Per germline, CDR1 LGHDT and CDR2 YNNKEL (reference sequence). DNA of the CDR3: TGTGCCAGCAGCCCGTCCTCGAGCGTCCCAAGCGGTGGCTACACCTTC. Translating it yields CASSPSSSVPSGGYTF.

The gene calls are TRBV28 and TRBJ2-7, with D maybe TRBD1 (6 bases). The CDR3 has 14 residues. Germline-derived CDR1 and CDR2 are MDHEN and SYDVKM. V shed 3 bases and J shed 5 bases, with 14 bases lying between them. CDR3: CASSFRQGRNEQYF. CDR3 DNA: TGTGCCAGCAGTTTCAGGCAGGGGAGAAACGAGCAGTACTTC.

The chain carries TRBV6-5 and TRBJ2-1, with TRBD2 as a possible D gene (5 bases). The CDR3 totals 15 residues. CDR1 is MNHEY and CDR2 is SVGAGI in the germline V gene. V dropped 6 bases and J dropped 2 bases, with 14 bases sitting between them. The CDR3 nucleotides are TGTGCCAGCAGCCGCGGGCTAGGCGCCTACAATGAGCAGTTCTTC. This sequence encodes CASSRGLGAYNEQFF.

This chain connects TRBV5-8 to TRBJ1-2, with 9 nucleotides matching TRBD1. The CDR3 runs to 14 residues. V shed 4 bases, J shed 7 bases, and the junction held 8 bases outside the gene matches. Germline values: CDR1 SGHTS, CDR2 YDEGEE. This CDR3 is CASSPGTGNVGYTF. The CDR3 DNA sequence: TGTGCCAGCAGCCCGGGGACAGGGAATGTTGGCTACACCTTC.

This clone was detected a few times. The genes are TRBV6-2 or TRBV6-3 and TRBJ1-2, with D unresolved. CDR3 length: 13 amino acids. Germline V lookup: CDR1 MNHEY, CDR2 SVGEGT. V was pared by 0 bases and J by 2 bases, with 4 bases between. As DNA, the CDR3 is TGTGCCAGCAGTTACTCACAAAACTATGGCTACACCTTC. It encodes CASSYSQNYGYTF.

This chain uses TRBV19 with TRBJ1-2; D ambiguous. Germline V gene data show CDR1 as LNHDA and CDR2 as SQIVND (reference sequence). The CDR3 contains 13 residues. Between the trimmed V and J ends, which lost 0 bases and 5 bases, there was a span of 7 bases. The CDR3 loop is CASSIDGSYGYTF. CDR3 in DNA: TGTGCCAGTAGTATAGACGGGAGTTATGGCTACACCTTC.

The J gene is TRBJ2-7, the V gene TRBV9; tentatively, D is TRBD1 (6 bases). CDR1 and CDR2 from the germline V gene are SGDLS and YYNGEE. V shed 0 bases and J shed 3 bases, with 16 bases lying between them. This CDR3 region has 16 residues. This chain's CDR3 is CASSVGVTGRLYEQYF. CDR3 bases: TGTGCCAGCAGCGTAGGTGTTACAGGGCGCCTCTACGAGCAGTACTTC.

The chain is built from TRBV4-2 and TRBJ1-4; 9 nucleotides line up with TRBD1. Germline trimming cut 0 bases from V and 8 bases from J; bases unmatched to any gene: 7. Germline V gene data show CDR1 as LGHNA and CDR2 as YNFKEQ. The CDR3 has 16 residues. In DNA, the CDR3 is TGTGCCAGCAGCCAAGATACCGGGGACAGGGAGGAAAAACTGTTTTTT. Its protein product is CASSQDTGDREEKLFF.

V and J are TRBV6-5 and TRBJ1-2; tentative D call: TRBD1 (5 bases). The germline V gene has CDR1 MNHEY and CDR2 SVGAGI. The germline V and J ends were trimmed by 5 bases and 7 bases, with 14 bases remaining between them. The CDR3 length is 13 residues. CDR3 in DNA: TGTGCCAGCAGTCCACGGGGGTTTATTGGCTACACCTTC. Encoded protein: CASSPRGFIGYTF.

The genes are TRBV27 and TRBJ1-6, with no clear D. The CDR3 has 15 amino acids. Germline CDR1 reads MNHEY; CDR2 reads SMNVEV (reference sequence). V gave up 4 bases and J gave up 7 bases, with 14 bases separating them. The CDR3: CASSSPRGRNSPLHF. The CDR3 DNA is TGTGCCAGCAGTTCCCCCCGAGGGCGGAATTCACCCCTCCACTTT.

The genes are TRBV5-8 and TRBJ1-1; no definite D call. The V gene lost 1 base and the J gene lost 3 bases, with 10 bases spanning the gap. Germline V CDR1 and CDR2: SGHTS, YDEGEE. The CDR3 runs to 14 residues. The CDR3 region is CASSLSSGDTEAFF. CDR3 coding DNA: TGTGCCAGCAGCTTGAGTTCCGGTGACACTGAAGCTTTCTTT.

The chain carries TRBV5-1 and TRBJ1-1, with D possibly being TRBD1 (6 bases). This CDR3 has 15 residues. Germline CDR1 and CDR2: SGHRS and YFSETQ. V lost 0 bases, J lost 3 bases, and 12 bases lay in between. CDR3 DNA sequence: TGCGCCAGCAGCTTGGCCTGGCAGGGGCACACTGAAGCTTTCTTT. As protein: CASSLAWQGHTEAFF.

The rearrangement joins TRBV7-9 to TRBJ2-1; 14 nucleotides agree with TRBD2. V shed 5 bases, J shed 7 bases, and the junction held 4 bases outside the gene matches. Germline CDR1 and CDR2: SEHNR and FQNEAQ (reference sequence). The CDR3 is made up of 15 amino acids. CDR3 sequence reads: CASSPGLAGGNEQFF. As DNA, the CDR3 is TGTGCCAGCAGCCCAGGACTAGCGGGAGGAAATGAGCAGTTCTTC.

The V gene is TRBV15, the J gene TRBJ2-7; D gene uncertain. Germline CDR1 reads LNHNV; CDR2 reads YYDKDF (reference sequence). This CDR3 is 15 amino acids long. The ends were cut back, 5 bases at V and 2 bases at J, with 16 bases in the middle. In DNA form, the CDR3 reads TGTGCCACCAGCGGCGATCTTGAGGCGACCTACGAGCAGTACTTC. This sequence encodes CATSGDLEATYEQYF.

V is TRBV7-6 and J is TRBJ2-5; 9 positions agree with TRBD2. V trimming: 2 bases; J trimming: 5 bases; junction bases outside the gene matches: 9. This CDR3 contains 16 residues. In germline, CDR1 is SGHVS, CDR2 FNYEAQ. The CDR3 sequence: CASSLRAGGQGETQYF. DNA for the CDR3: TGTGCCAGCAGCTTACGAGCGGGGGGCCAAGGGGAGACCCAGTACTTC.

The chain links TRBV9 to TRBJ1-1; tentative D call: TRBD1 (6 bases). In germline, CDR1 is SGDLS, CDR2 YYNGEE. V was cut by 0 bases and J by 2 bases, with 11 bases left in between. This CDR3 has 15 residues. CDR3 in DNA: TGTGCCAGCAGCGTAGAAGGGGACACAAACACTGAAGCTTTCTTT. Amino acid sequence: CASSVEGDTNTEAFF.

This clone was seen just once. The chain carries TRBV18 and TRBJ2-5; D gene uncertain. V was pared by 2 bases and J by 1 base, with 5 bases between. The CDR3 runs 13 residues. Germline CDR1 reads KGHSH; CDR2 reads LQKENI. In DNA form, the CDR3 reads TGTGCCAGCTCACCATATCCCCAAGAGACCCAGTACTTC. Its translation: CASSPYPQETQYF.

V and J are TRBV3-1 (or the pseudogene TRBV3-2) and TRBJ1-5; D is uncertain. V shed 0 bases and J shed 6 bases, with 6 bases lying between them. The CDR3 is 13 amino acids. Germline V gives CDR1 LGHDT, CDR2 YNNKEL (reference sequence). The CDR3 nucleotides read TGTGCCAGCAGCCAAGATCTCAGTCAGCCCCAGCATTTT. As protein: CASSQDLSQPQHF.

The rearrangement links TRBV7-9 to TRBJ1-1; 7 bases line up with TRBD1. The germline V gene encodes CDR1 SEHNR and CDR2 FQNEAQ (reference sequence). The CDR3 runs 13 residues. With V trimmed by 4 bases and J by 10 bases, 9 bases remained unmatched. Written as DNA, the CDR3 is TGTGCCAGCAGCTCTCAGGGGGTTTGGGGAGCTTTCTTT. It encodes CASSSQGVWGAFF.

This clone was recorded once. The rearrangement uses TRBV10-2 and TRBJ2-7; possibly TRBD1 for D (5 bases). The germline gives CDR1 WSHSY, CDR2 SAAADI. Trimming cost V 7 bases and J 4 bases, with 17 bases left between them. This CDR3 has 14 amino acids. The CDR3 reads CASTGRVREYEQYF. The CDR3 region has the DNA TGCGCCAGCACCGGCAGGGTGAGAGAATACGAGCAGTACTTC.